The rows below give T cell receptor beta chains drawn from one sample of a study of breast tumors, draining lymph nodes, adjacent tissues. MiXCR, applied by TCRdb to the multiplex PCR reads, yields one record per CDR3 protein. The table shows around 170,000 distinct CDR3 sequences, with roughly 30% occurring only once. The sequenced material came from axillary lymph node tissue. Source of these receptors: a female donor with breast cancer. Some clones in this sample may be carry-over from other donors' samples. Each CDR3 is given with its conserved first and last residue. A D gene is named only where the DNA matches it firmly.

j_call d_call cdr3_length v_call cdr3_aa
TRBJ2-6 TRBD1 18 TRBV6-2/TRBV6-3 CASSPRAGGNSGANVLTF
TRBJ2-7 . 14 TRBV4-3 CASSQDEEGTEQYF
TRBJ2-1 TRBD2 13 TRBV20-1 CSAILAGVNEQFF
TRBJ2-2 TRBD1 15 TRBV6-5 CASSYSRGLHGELFF
TRBJ1-5 . 14 TRBV12-3/TRBV12-4 CASSLWGQNQPQHF
TRBJ2-7 TRBD2 15 TRBV11-2 CASSLVGGSSYEQYF
TRBJ1-2 TRBD1 15 TRBV24-1 CATSGSTGGANGYTF
TRBJ2-5 . 15 TRBV5-6 CASSLALTGWETQYF
TRBJ2-7 . 14 TRBV7-2 CASSLSNQAYEQYF
TRBJ2-2 . 16 TRBV6-1 CASSELVAANTGELFF
TRBJ1-6 TRBD1 18 TRBV19 CASSMGASGTAKNSPLHF
TRBJ2-6 . 14 TRBV5-1 CASSGRVGANVLTF
TRBJ1-2 . 13 TRBV6-5 CASSLRDKYGYTF
TRBJ1-2 . 13 TRBV28 CASSLFRGFGYTF
TRBJ2-1 TRBD2 16 TRBV20-1 CSARNSLAGPDNEQFF
TRBJ1-3 . 14 TRBV30 CAWSEGQPGNTIYF
TRBJ1-4 TRBD1 15 TRBV6-6 CASSWTRDRDEKLFF
TRBJ2-7 . 15 TRBV7-6 CASSHRLTGTYEQYF
TRBJ2-7 TRBD1 15 TRBV7-6 CASNPGTGPLYEQYF
TRBJ1-2 TRBD1 14 TRBV7-6 CASSPRQGAGGYTF
TRBJ2-1 . 15 TRBV6-4 CASSDGLATYNEQFF
TRBJ2-1 . 13 TRBV28 CASKATGSNEQFF
TRBJ2-7 . 14 TRBV27 CASSPRDTPYEQYF
TRBJ2-1 TRBD1 15 TRBV7-9 CASSPGPDRGNEQFF
TRBJ2-7 TRBD2 15 TRBV19 CASTVTSGTSYEQYF
TRBJ2-1 TRBD2 14 TRBV12-3/TRBV12-4 CASSFAGGWNEQFF
TRBJ1-5 . 16 TRBV4-1 CASSPVPGISNQPQHF
TRBJ1-6 TRBD1 14 TRBV4-2 CASSQGQGGSPLHF
TRBJ2-1 . 14 TRBV7-9 CATTIGGVGNEQFF
TRBJ2-3 . 17 TRBV6-4 CASSDHSSGGTTDTQYF
TRBJ1-5 TRBD1 17 TRBV10-3 CAISEHSRTGHNQPQHF
TRBJ2-7 TRBD1 16 TRBV5-5 CASSLAGTGPTYEQYF
TRBJ1-5 TRBD1 15 TRBV14 CASNQRQGDDQPQHF
TRBJ2-3 TRBD1 16 TRBV19 CASSPLDRGGTDTQYF
TRBJ2-3 . 13 TRBV30 CACNRDLTDTQYF
TRBJ2-4 TRBD2 15 TRBV24-1 CATSGRSRGGNIQYF
TRBJ2-1 TRBD2 13 TRBV10-1 CASVTGGPHEQFF
TRBJ2-7 TRBD2 15 TRBV29-1 CSVEERLAGSYEQYF
TRBJ1-4 . 15 TRBV18 CASSSRKGGDEKLFF
TRBJ2-7 TRBD2 20 TRBV4-2 CASSRGQTGGPTSGAFEQYF
TRBJ1-4 TRBD1 15 TRBV20-1 CSARDTGATNEKLFF
TRBJ2-5 TRBD1 13 TRBV20-1 CSARRTGWETQYF
TRBJ2-2 TRBD2 19 TRBV5-1 CASSSRGLAGAGNTGELFF
TRBJ2-1 . 13 TRBV27 CASSKQPTGKQFF